This paragraph covers one T cell receptor (beta chain) sequence. The data originate from a study of blood T cell repertoires in COVID-19. Study details: Donors in the United States, Italy and Spain gave samples during acute or convalescent COVID-19. Nucleic acid was either cDNA or gDNA, and it came from T cells, B-cell-depleted T cells, or PBMCs.

As originally analysed: Amplification of reference gene primers provided the estimated nucleated cell counts. Data came from immunoSEQ multiplex PCR; TCRdb stores just in-frame clones and leaves some out. V and J calls and clone size are given by that table; D and trimming were obtained from the DNA. The table records 85,000 to 100,000 clones, 75% to 85% of them present only once. This TCR was sampled from a woman older than 75 with active or convalescent COVID-19. Sequenced: peripheral blood.

CDR3 loop: CASSLAGGGGYTF. DNA for the CDR3: TGTGCCAGCAGCTTGGCAGGGGGCGGTGGCTACACCTTC. The rearrangement uses TRBV5-6 and TRBJ1-2, with 8 bases matching TRBD1. The CDR3 has 13 amino acids. The V gene's germline CDR1 is SGHDT and CDR2 YYEEEE. Trimming took 0 bases from V and 7 from J; bases not matched to a gene: 2.